This TCR beta chain was documented in a study of beta chain features in type 1 diabetes (dated by TCRdb to between 2017 and 2018). With regard to the full study: Mean age, gender distribution, total cell number and subset yield did not differ between patients and healthy donors. A total of approximately 99,000,000 sorted cells were examined across all samples, and RNA yield correlated strongly with the number of cells per subset. In the study, TCRB repertoires of sorted circulating CD4+ T cell subsets from recently diagnosed type 1 diabetes patients were compared with those of matched healthy donors. Regulatory and stem cell-like memory subsets were isolated from only 8 patients and about eight healthy donors, whereas naive and central memory subsets came from all 28 donors. Overall study outcomes, separate from this receptor: At VDJ recombination sites, type 1 diabetes patients had fewer insertions and more deleted nucleotides, which implies abnormalities in thymic rearrangement. Because the HLA sub-analyses included only small numbers of individuals, any influence of HLA type on TCRB rearrangement was left unresolved. Because cDNA was sequenced instead of genomic DNA, activated cells with high expression could be over-represented, although the groups did not differ in activation or CD3 levels. Shorter templates might be favored by PCR, yet because patient and control samples were amplified and corrected together, any such skew would affect both groups equally. Naive, central memory and regulatory TCRB repertoires appeared to be more similar among patients than among healthy donors. A moderate but significant shortening of TCRB CDR3 length was observed in type 1 diabetes patients in all four CD4+ subsets.

This clone was observed a handful of times. No cognate antigen has been identified for it. Base quality data are lacking; no much larger clone is found one base away. The High Capacity cDNA Reverse Transcription Kit was used to reverse transcribe all of the isolated RNA, meaning that expressed TCRB transcripts were what got sequenced. Deep immunoSEQ sequencing was performed on naive, central memory and regulatory T cell samples, with an average of roughly 3.5 million total reads per sample. Sorted cells were lysed in RLT buffer and RNA was extracted with DNase-treated RNeasy Micro or Mini kits, depending on cell number. Each cell subset was processed on its own to prevent cross-contamination, while patient and healthy donor samples were processed together. The immunoSEQ multiplex PCR was used to amplify TCRB sequences from cDNA, generating 87-bp fragments that spanned the CDR3 region. Amplicons were sequenced on the Illumina HiSeq platform. The authors' analysis ran thus. Synthetic template baselines were used to correct PCR bias computationally, reads within Hamming distance 2 were collapsed together, and singletons that could not be merged were discarded. Reads were aligned against IMGT to assign V, D and J genes, CDR3 length and insertions or deletions at six rearrangement sites. Within each subset, clonotype counts were normalized to sorted cell number, and only after that were true diversity and Gini coefficients computed with the tcR R package. Repertoire sharing was quantified using the overlap coefficient calculated on TCRB nucleotide sequences. As a proxy for the pre-selection repertoire, out-of-frame TCRB sequences from naive cells were analyzed. As stored in TCRdb, this immuneACCESS dataset retains in-frame rearrangements with V and J assigned. A fraction of the clones does not appear; measured against another copy, unresolved V genes explain less than half of the discrepancy, and the remainder lacks a known reason. Clone size and V and J calls were adopted from that table, with D and trimming inferred from the DNA. Present in this sample are roughly 220,000 clones, 15% to 20% of which were seen just once. The ten largest clonotypes hold 0.08% to 0.095% of the sample.

From the cysteine up to the phenylalanine, the CDR3 has a length of 14 residues. Solely the CDR3 DNA is kept, with 42 bases framed from the first base. V and J lose 2 bases and 4 bases, and a span of 10 bases separates them. Per the germline V gene, ENHRY is the CDR1 and SYGVKD is the CDR2. From each donor, a single peripheral blood sample of approximately 120 mL on average was drawn into heparinised tubes. Using a panel that included CD45RO, CCR7, CD25, CD127, CD95 and CD27, naive, central memory, regulatory and stem cell-like memory CD4+ T cells were sorted on a BD FACSAria II. Purity was above 95% for every sorted population. PBMCs were isolated immediately by Lymphoprep density gradient centrifugation and stained directly without culture. So that batch effects would be minimized, each experiment stained and sorted samples in pairs, pairing one healthy donor with one patient.

Specimen: naive CD4+ T cells from blood. The cell subset or site tag for this specimen amounts to: true naive CD4+ T cells. This TCR derives from a man under 40 with type 1 diabetes. Recombination linked TRBV10-3 to TRBJ2-3; TRBD1 is perhaps the D gene, given 5 matching bases. CDR3 reads: CAISEQGTADTQYF. DNA sequence: TGTGCCATCAGTGAGCAGGGAACAGCAGATACGCAGTATTTT.